Included here is one TCR beta chain sequence, with context. This record belongs to a study of blood T cell repertoires in COVID-19. Study as a whole: The analysed material was cDNA or gDNA that came from T cells, B-cell-depleted T cells, or PBMCs.

Authors' data handling: Reference gene primer amplification gave estimated nucleated cell counts. Here immunoSEQ multiplex PCR was the method, and the copy in TCRdb shows in-frame clones only, minus some. The V and J calls and the clone size are those of that table, but D and trimming were determined from the DNA. The data show fewer than 400,000 clones, around 85% seen once. Each recovered donor of Cohort 3 presented with two negative PCRs, clearance, or symptom resolution. The TCR sequence derives from a man aged 30 to 45 who had recovered from COVID-19. The sequenced sample consisted of PBMCs or T cells enriched from blood (not recorded which).

CDR3 coding DNA: TGCGCCAGCAGTGACTTCACCGGGGGGACCGGGGAGCTGTTTTTT. It translates to CASSDFTGGTGELFF. This chain uses TRBV10-1 with TRBJ2-2; 7 bases are shared with TRBD2. The length of the CDR3 is 15 residues. With 3 bases clipped from V and 5 bases from J, the junction kept 6 bases outside the gene matches. Germline values: CDR1 WNHNN, CDR2 SYGVQD (reference sequence).